The 4 T cell receptor beta chains below all came from one sample that was sequenced in a study of blood T cell repertoires in COVID-19. Data came from immunoSEQ multiplex PCR; TCRdb stores just in-frame clones and leaves some out. The sample records approximately 120,000 clones, around 76% being singletons. What was sequenced was peripheral blood. These receptors were obtained from an elderly man with COVID-19, enrolled during active disease.

This sequence joins TRBV13 and TRBJ1-2; possibly TRBD1 for D (6 bases). V was cut by 2 bases and J by 4 bases, with 11 bases left in between. The germline gives CDR1 PRHDT, CDR2 FYEKMQ (reference sequence). This CDR3 is built from 14 residues. The CDR3 sequence is CASSLLQGIYGYTF. In nucleotides, the CDR3 is TGTGCCAGCAGCTTACTTCAGGGGATCTATGGCTACACCTTC.

V and J are TRBV6-5 and TRBJ2-1; 12 bases agree with TRBD2. Trimming took 6 bases from V and 7 from J; bases not matched to a gene: 4. This CDR3 is built from 14 residues. CDR1 is MNHEY and CDR2 is SVGAGI in the germline V gene. The DNA for the CDR3 is TGTGCCAGCAGCCCCGGGACTAGCGGGAATGAGCAGTTCTTC. It codes for CASSPGTSGNEQFF.

This clone came up once. The gene calls are TRBV4-3 and TRBJ2-2, with unresolved D. V was pared by 3 bases and J by 3 bases, with 5 bases between. CDR1 and CDR2 (germline): LGHNA, YSLEER. The CDR3 runs to 13 residues. The CDR3 sequence: CASSQNYTGELFF. The CDR3 coding sequence is TGCGCCAGCAGCCAGAACTACACCGGGGAGCTGTTTTTT.

As concerns this clone: Within the sample, other DNA sequences also encode this same CDR3. The V gene is TRBV28, the J gene TRBJ1-2; tentatively, D is TRBD1 (5 bases). The germline CDR1 and CDR2 sequences are MDHEN and SYDVKM. V lost 2 bases, J lost 4 bases, and 5 bases lay in between. This CDR3 comprises 12 residues. DNA for the CDR3: TGTGCCAGCAGTTTAGGGGCCTATGGCTACACCTTC. Its translation: CASSLGAYGYTF.